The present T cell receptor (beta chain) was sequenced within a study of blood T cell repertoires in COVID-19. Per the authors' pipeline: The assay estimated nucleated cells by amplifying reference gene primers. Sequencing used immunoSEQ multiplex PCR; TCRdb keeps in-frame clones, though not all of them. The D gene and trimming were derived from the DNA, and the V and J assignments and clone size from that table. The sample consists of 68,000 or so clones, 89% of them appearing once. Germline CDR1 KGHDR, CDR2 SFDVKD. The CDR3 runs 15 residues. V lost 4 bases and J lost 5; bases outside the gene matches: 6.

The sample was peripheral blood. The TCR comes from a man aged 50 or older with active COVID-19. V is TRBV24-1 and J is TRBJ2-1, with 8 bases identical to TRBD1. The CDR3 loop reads CATSDAGQGDNEQFF. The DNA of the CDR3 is TGTGCCACCAGTGACGCCGGACAGGGAGACAATGAGCAGTTCTTC.